This is a list of T cell receptor beta chains from one sample in a study. TCRdb processed the 5' RACE reads anew with MiXCR; each CDR3 protein has one entry. Altogether some 62,000 distinct CDR3 sequences are present, 30% being singletons, with the ten largest covering 2% to 2.5%. The material sequenced was tumor-infiltrating naive CD4+ T cells sorted from the breast tumor. All receptors come from a female donor with breast cancer. Each CDR3 is given with its conserved first and last residue. Each record gives: D gene, clone size, J gene, V gene, CDR3 protein, CDR3 DNA. D genes are given only for firm matches. A clone size is listed for some rows: how often the clone was seen (once, few, many), or a class if it is expanded.

d_gene: TRBD1
abundance: many
j_gene: TRBJ1-2
v_gene: TRBV2
CDR3aa: CASSEVPGQGKDGYTF
CDR3nt: TGTGCCAGCAGTGAAGTCCCCGGACAGGGGAAGGATGGCTACACCTTC

d_gene: -
abundance: -
j_gene: TRBJ2-1
v_gene: TRBV10-3
CDR3aa: CATSGIDEQFF
CDR3nt: TGTGCCACCAGCGGCATCGATGAGCAGTTCTTC

d_gene: -
abundance: many
j_gene: TRBJ1-4
v_gene: TRBV6-6
CDR3aa: CASSLEGRGQGDEKLFF
CDR3nt: TGTGCCAGCAGTTTAGAGGGCAGGGGCCAAGGGGATGAAAAACTGTTTTTT

d_gene: TRBD1
abundance: many
j_gene: TRBJ1-3
v_gene: TRBV6-5
CDR3aa: CASSYADRVGNTIYF
CDR3nt: TGTGCCAGCAGTTACGCAGACAGGGTCGGAAACACCATATATTTT

d_gene: TRBD2
abundance: -
j_gene: TRBJ2-1
v_gene: TRBV5-1
CDR3aa: CASSLPTSLNEQFF
CDR3nt: TGCGCCAGCAGCTTGCCGACTAGCCTCAATGAGCAGTTCTTC

d_gene: -
abundance: many
j_gene: TRBJ2-4
v_gene: TRBV20-1
CDR3aa: CSAFQGGKNIQYF
CDR3nt: TGCAGTGCCTTCCAGGGGGGCAAAAACATTCAGTACTTC

d_gene: -
abundance: -
j_gene: TRBJ1-1
v_gene: TRBV18
CDR3aa: CASSPTMNTEAFF
CDR3nt: TGTGCCAGCTCCCCAACTATGAACACTGAAGCTTTCTTT

d_gene: -
abundance: -
j_gene: TRBJ2-2
v_gene: TRBV4-2
CDR3aa: CASSQDLGGLNTGELFF
CDR3nt: TGTGCCAGCAGCCAAGATCTAGGGGGGCTAAACACCGGGGAGCTGTTTTTT

d_gene: TRBD2
abundance: many
j_gene: TRBJ2-1
v_gene: TRBV4-3
CDR3aa: CASSLLAGGSYNEQFF
CDR3nt: TGCGCCAGCAGCTTACTAGCGGGAGGGTCCTACAATGAGCAGTTCTTC

d_gene: -
abundance: -
j_gene: TRBJ2-7
v_gene: TRBV2
CDR3aa: CASSVSPISYEQYF
CDR3nt: TGTGCCAGCAGTGTCTCCCCAATATCCTACGAGCAGTACTTC

d_gene: TRBD1
abundance: -
j_gene: TRBJ1-1
v_gene: TRBV30
CDR3aa: CAWSVRQDRDPQNTEAFF
CDR3nt: TGTGCCTGGAGTGTACGCCAGGACAGGGATCCTCAGAACACTGAAGCTTTCTTT

d_gene: TRBD2
abundance: -
j_gene: TRBJ2-1
v_gene: TRBV5-1
CDR3aa: CASSSLAGGNEQFF
CDR3nt: TGCGCCAGCAGCTCCCTAGCGGGAGGGAATGAGCAGTTCTTC

d_gene: TRBD1
abundance: -
j_gene: TRBJ1-2
v_gene: TRBV9
CDR3aa: CASSVDAGGYGYTF
CDR3nt: TGTGCCAGCAGCGTAGATGCAGGGGGCTATGGCTACACCTTC

d_gene: -
abundance: -
j_gene: TRBJ2-1
v_gene: TRBV20-1
CDR3aa: CSTKQGGSPYNEQFF
CDR3nt: TGCAGTACCAAACAGGGCGGGAGCCCCTACAATGAGCAGTTCTTC

d_gene: -
abundance: -
j_gene: TRBJ1-5
v_gene: TRBV4-2
CDR3aa: CASSQVTGVNQPQHF
CDR3nt: TGTGCCAGCAGCCAGGTCACCGGGGTCAATCAGCCCCAGCATTTT

d_gene: -
abundance: few
j_gene: TRBJ2-7
v_gene: TRBV10-3
CDR3aa: CAISGNRFHEQYF
CDR3nt: TGTGCCATCAGTGGTAACCGTTTCCACGAGCAGTACTTC

d_gene: TRBD1
abundance: few
j_gene: TRBJ1-2
v_gene: TRBV12-3/TRBV12-4
CDR3aa: CASSLGTGVYGYTF
CDR3nt: TGTGCCAGCAGCTTAGGGACAGGAGTCTATGGCTACACCTTC

d_gene: -
abundance: few
j_gene: TRBJ2-7
v_gene: TRBV19
CDR3aa: CASSVRGQLYEQYF
CDR3nt: TGTGCCAGTAGTGTGCGGGGACAACTCTACGAGCAGTACTTC

d_gene: TRBD2
abundance: -
j_gene: TRBJ2-7
v_gene: TRBV9
CDR3aa: CASSEGIGLAGLTYNEQYF
CDR3nt: TGTGCCAGCAGCGAGGGGATAGGACTAGCAGGACTAACCTACAATGAGCAGTACTTC

d_gene: -
abundance: few
j_gene: TRBJ2-2
v_gene: TRBV7-2
CDR3aa: CASSFDYTGELFF
CDR3nt: TGTGCCAGCAGCTTTGACTACACCGGGGAGCTGTTTTTT

d_gene: -
abundance: few
j_gene: TRBJ2-3
v_gene: TRBV2
CDR3aa: CASSEGGQEHTDTQYF
CDR3nt: TGTGCCAGCAGTGAAGGAGGGCAGGAACACACAGATACGCAGTATTTT

d_gene: -
abundance: few
j_gene: TRBJ1-5
v_gene: TRBV28
CDR3aa: CASSLSLEQPQHF
CDR3nt: TGTGCCAGCAGTTTATCCTTGGAGCAGCCCCAGCATTTT

d_gene: -
abundance: -
j_gene: TRBJ2-1
v_gene: TRBV25-1
CDR3aa: CASSENSYNEQFF
CDR3nt: TGTGCCAGCAGTGAAAACAGTTACAATGAGCAGTTCTTC

d_gene: -
abundance: few
j_gene: TRBJ1-1
v_gene: TRBV7-2
CDR3aa: CASSFGRTEAFF
CDR3nt: TGTGCCAGCAGCTTTGGCCGGACTGAAGCTTTCTTT

d_gene: -
abundance: many
j_gene: TRBJ1-5
v_gene: TRBV12-3/TRBV12-4
CDR3aa: CASSEITGQPQHF
CDR3nt: TGTGCCAGCAGTGAAATAACAGGGCAGCCCCAGCATTTT

d_gene: TRBD1
abundance: -
j_gene: TRBJ2-7
v_gene: TRBV24-1
CDR3aa: CATSDWTGVGYEQYF
CDR3nt: TGTGCCACCAGTGATTGGACAGGGGTTGGCTACGAGCAGTACTTC

d_gene: -
abundance: -
j_gene: TRBJ1-5
v_gene: TRBV6-1
CDR3aa: CASSRDGGVKNRHF
CDR3nt: TGTGCCAGCAGCAGGGACGGTGGGGTCAAGAACCGGCATTTT

d_gene: -
abundance: few
j_gene: TRBJ2-5
v_gene: TRBV11-2
CDR3aa: CASSLQPGTQGETQYF
CDR3nt: TGTGCCAGCAGCTTACAACCGGGAACCCAAGGGGAGACCCAGTACTTC

d_gene: -
abundance: -
j_gene: TRBJ2-5
v_gene: TRBV10-3
CDR3aa: CAIRGGADFQETQYF
CDR3nt: TGTGCCATCAGAGGCGGGGCCGACTTCCAAGAGACCCAGTACTTC

d_gene: -
abundance: -
j_gene: TRBJ2-1
v_gene: TRBV12-3/TRBV12-4
CDR3aa: CASSLRDVNEQFF
CDR3nt: TGTGCCAGCAGTTTGAGGGACGTCAATGAGCAGTTCTTC

d_gene: -
abundance: many
j_gene: TRBJ2-3
v_gene: TRBV6-1
CDR3aa: CATGSLRARTDTQYF
CDR3nt: TGTGCCACAGGGAGTTTGAGGGCGCGAACAGATACGCAGTATTTT

d_gene: -
abundance: -
j_gene: TRBJ1-4
v_gene: TRBV5-1
CDR3aa: CASRVGTDNEKLFF
CDR3nt: TGCGCCAGCAGGGTCGGGACGGATAATGAAAAACTGTTTTTT

d_gene: TRBD2
abundance: -
j_gene: TRBJ2-4
v_gene: TRBV5-1
CDR3aa: CASSPSGGDIQYF
CDR3nt: TGCGCCAGCAGCCCCAGCGGGGGGGACATTCAGTACTTC

d_gene: -
abundance: many
j_gene: TRBJ2-5
v_gene: TRBV4-3
CDR3aa: CASSPFRLGETQYF
CDR3nt: TGCGCCAGCAGCCCCTTTAGGCTGGGAGAGACCCAGTACTTC

d_gene: TRBD2
abundance: many
j_gene: TRBJ2-5
v_gene: TRBV20-1
CDR3aa: CSAGRAQETQYF
CDR3nt: TGCAGTGCCGGGAGGGCCCAAGAGACCCAGTACTTC

d_gene: -
abundance: -
j_gene: TRBJ1-2
v_gene: TRBV12-3/TRBV12-4
CDR3aa: CASSLQQGGGYTF
CDR3nt: TGTGCCAGCAGTCTACAACAGGGAGGTGGCTACACCTTC

d_gene: -
abundance: -
j_gene: TRBJ2-7
v_gene: TRBV6-1
CDR3aa: CASSERGPSYEQYF
CDR3nt: TGTGCCAGCAGTGAAAGGGGACCTTCATACGAGCAGTACTTC

d_gene: -
abundance: -
j_gene: TRBJ2-2
v_gene: TRBV29-1
CDR3aa: CSVAGKTGELFF
CDR3nt: TGCAGCGTTGCAGGGAAAACCGGGGAGCTGTTTTTT

d_gene: TRBD1
abundance: once
j_gene: TRBJ1-1
v_gene: TRBV27
CDR3aa: CARLLLRDRGENTEAFF
CDR3nt: TGTGCCAGACTACTTCTCCGGGACAGGGGGGAGAACACTGAAGCTTTCTTT

d_gene: -
abundance: -
j_gene: TRBJ1-4
v_gene: TRBV20-1
CDR3aa: CSASGRDNEKLFF
CDR3nt: TGCAGTGCTAGTGGCAGAGATAATGAAAAACTGTTTTTT

d_gene: -
abundance: -
j_gene: TRBJ2-3
v_gene: TRBV12-3/TRBV12-4
CDR3aa: CASRPDLYYTQYF
CDR3nt: TGTGCCAGCCGACCGGACTTATACTATACGCAGTATTTT

d_gene: -
abundance: -
j_gene: TRBJ1-1
v_gene: TRBV4-1
CDR3aa: CASSQVILWKGLTNTEAFF
CDR3nt: TGCGCCAGCAGCCAAGTTATACTTTGGAAGGGTTTGACGAACACTGAAGCTTTCTTT

d_gene: -
abundance: few
j_gene: TRBJ1-4
v_gene: TRBV5-1
CDR3aa: CASSSVLNEKLFF
CDR3nt: TGCGCCAGCAGCTCGGTCCTGAATGAAAAACTGTTTTTT

d_gene: TRBD1
abundance: few
j_gene: TRBJ1-1
v_gene: TRBV6-1
CDR3aa: CASRGQGTTEAFF
CDR3nt: TGTGCCAGCAGAGGACAGGGGACCACTGAAGCTTTCTTT

d_gene: -
abundance: few
j_gene: TRBJ1-5
v_gene: TRBV30
CDR3aa: CAWTEGNQPQHF
CDR3nt: TGTGCCTGGACGGAGGGGAATCAGCCCCAGCATTTT

d_gene: TRBD1
abundance: -
j_gene: TRBJ1-3
v_gene: TRBV7-6
CDR3aa: CASSQDRGGNTIYF
CDR3nt: TGTGCCAGCAGTCAAGACAGGGGTGGAAACACCATATATTTT

d_gene: -
abundance: -
j_gene: TRBJ2-3
v_gene: TRBV6-5
CDR3aa: CASRPAGTDTQYF
CDR3nt: TGTGCCAGCCGACCCGCGGGCACAGATACGCAGTATTTT

d_gene: -
abundance: few
j_gene: TRBJ2-1
v_gene: TRBV5-6
CDR3aa: CATHLWGTSYNEQFF
CDR3nt: TGTGCCACCCATTTATGGGGGACCTCCTACAATGAGCAGTTCTTC

d_gene: -
abundance: few
j_gene: TRBJ2-5
v_gene: TRBV9
CDR3aa: CASSRALRETQYF
CDR3nt: TGTGCCAGCAGCAGAGCCCTCAGAGAGACCCAGTACTTC

d_gene: TRBD2
abundance: -
j_gene: TRBJ2-1
v_gene: TRBV4-2
CDR3aa: CASSQQAGGSYNEQFF
CDR3nt: TGTGCCAGCAGCCAGCAAGCGGGAGGATCCTACAATGAGCAGTTCTTC

d_gene: -
abundance: few
j_gene: TRBJ1-5
v_gene: TRBV20-1
CDR3aa: CSAGDKNQPQHF
CDR3nt: TGCAGTGCGGGGGACAAGAATCAGCCCCAGCATTTT

d_gene: -
abundance: -
j_gene: TRBJ2-7
v_gene: TRBV7-2
CDR3aa: CASSLGGIYSYEQYF
CDR3nt: TGTGCCAGCAGCTTAGGCGGGATCTACTCCTACGAGCAGTACTTC

d_gene: TRBD2
abundance: few
j_gene: TRBJ2-7
v_gene: TRBV5-1
CDR3aa: CTSSLAGLAGEQYF
CDR3nt: TGCACCAGCAGCTTGGCGGGACTAGCGGGAGAGCAGTACTTC

d_gene: TRBD1
abundance: medium-sized
j_gene: TRBJ1-6
v_gene: TRBV9
CDR3aa: CASSVGVDRESPLHF
CDR3nt: TGTGCCAGCAGCGTAGGGGTGGACAGGGAATCACCCCTCCACTTT

d_gene: -
abundance: -
j_gene: TRBJ2-7
v_gene: TRBV24-1
CDR3aa: CATSDGVQVYF
CDR3nt: TGTGCCACCAGTGACGGCGTCCAAGTGTACTTC